This T cell receptor beta chain is from a study of T cell repertoires in cytomegalovirus infection. Regarding the study as a whole: Public TCR beta family frequency separated CMV-and-HLA carriers, including in an independent cohort.

V was clipped by 0 bases and J by 8 bases, with 7 bases between them. Germline V gives CDR1 LGHNA, CDR2 YNFKEQ. This CDR3 contains 12 residues. TCRdb re-called the reads through MiXCR, storing one row per CDR3 protein. The sample includes about 71,000 distinct CDR3 sequences, roughly 22% of them seen just once. There are a few counts of this clonotype. Its target is unknown. The source material was CD8+ T cells from cultured PBMCs, sampled from culture after CMV antigen stimulation. The chain employs TRBV4-2 and TRBJ1-1; D call uncertain. The sequence was obtained from a human donor in good health (CMV status not recorded). Some clones in this sample may be carry-over from other donors' samples. This chain's CDR3 is CASSQDSREAFF. CDR3 DNA: TGTGCCAGCAGCCAAGATAGCCGCGAAGCTTTCTTT.